A single sample is the source of the 18 T cell receptor beta chains below, sequenced in a study of blood T cell repertoires in COVID-19. TCRdb's copy holds only in-frame clones and misses some; the assay was immunoSEQ multiplex PCR. The table has about 60,000 clones, about nine tenths seen once; the top ten hold around 9.1%. Input material: peripheral blood. These receptor sequences come from a human donor with acute or convalescent COVID-19. The donor label of this sample is uncertain.

The chain carries TRBV28 and TRBJ2-1; 8 bases line up with TRBD1. Unmatched junction bases numbered 9, after V lost 4 bases and J lost 1 base. The germline gives CDR1 MDHEN, CDR2 SYDVKM. This CDR3 spans 17 amino acids. This CDR3 reads CASSSPTGASSYNEQFF. CDR3 nucleotide sequence: TGTGCCAGCAGTTCACCGACAGGGGCCTCGTCCTACAATGAGCAGTTCTTC.

J is TRBJ1-5 and V is TRBV6-5, with unresolved D. Germline V gene data show CDR1 as MNHEY and CDR2 as SVGAGI. Trimming removed 7 bases from V and 1 base from J, with 11 bases in between. CDR3 length: 14 amino acids. CDR3 protein: CASTPQISNQPQHF. The CDR3 DNA reads TGTGCCAGCACCCCCCAGATAAGCAATCAGCCCCAGCATTTT.

This clone was counted only a few times. A junction boundary mismatches the germline segment, possibly from a read error. The genes are TRBV5-8 and TRBJ1-5; tentative D call: TRBD1 (6 bases). The germline V gene encodes CDR1 SGHTS and CDR2 YDEGEE. The CDR3 covers 15 residues. Here the CDR3 DNA reads TGTGCCAGCAGCTTCGACGGTGGGGGCAACCAGCCCCAGCATTTT. As protein: CASSFDGGGNQPQHF.

The chain is built from TRBV14 and TRBJ2-3, with 9 positions matching TRBD1. J lost 6 bases, V lost 4 bases, and 11 bases had no gene match. The CDR3 runs to 16 residues. Germline CDR1 reads SGHDN; CDR2 reads FVKESK. Here the CDR3 DNA reads TGTGCCAGCAGCCCTCGACCGGGACAGGGCCCGGATACGCAGTATTTT. The encoded protein is CASSPRPGQGPDTQYF.

The chain recombines TRBV3-1 (or the pseudogene TRBV3-2) with TRBJ1-5, with D tentatively TRBD1 (5 bases). CDR3 length: 15 residues. V lost 1 base to trimming and J lost 0 bases, with 7 bases between them. Germline assignment: CDR1 LGHDT and CDR2 YNNKEL (reference sequence). The DNA for the CDR3 is TGTGCCAGCAGCCAAGGGACAACTAGCAATCAGCCCCAGCATTTT. This sequence encodes CASSQGTTSNQPQHF.

The chain carries TRBV29-1 and TRBJ2-1; 10 nucleotides match TRBD1. The germline V gene has CDR1 SQVTM and CDR2 ANQGSEA. The trim removed 6 bases at V and 10 bases at J, leaving 12 bases unmatched. This CDR3 has 14 residues. The CDR3 loop reads CSVLRDRGLEEQFF. In DNA, the CDR3 is TGCAGCGTGCTCCGAGACAGGGGGCTAGAGGAGCAGTTCTTC.

The chain employs TRBV18 and TRBJ1-1; maybe TRBD1 (6 bases). Per germline, CDR1 KGHSH and CDR2 LQKENI. The ends were cut back, 5 bases at V and 5 bases at J, with 12 bases in the middle. CDR3 size: 13 residues. The chain's CDR3 is CASSGQGLTEAFF. The CDR3 bases are TGTGCCAGCTCAGGGCAGGGGTTGACTGAAGCTTTCTTT.

The rearrangement links TRBV5-1 to TRBJ2-7, with 8 bases that match TRBD1. V gave up 4 bases and J gave up 0 bases; unmatched junction bases: 6. The CDR3 runs 15 residues. Germline CDR1 SGHRS, CDR2 YFSETQ. The CDR3 is CASSPWTGSSYEQYF. CDR3 nucleotide sequence: TGCGCCAGCAGCCCATGGACAGGGAGCTCCTACGAGCAGTACTTC.

The chain links TRBV3-1 (or the pseudogene TRBV3-2) to TRBJ2-5; TRBD2 agrees at 12 bases. CDR3 length equals 15 residues. V shed 2 bases and J 5 bases; nucleotides not matched to a gene: 3. CDR1 is LGHDT, CDR2 YNNKEL, per germline (reference sequence). The DNA of the CDR3 is TGTGCCAGCAGCCAATGGACTAGCGGGACGGAGACCCAGTACTTC. This encodes CASSQWTSGTETQYF.

The chain carries TRBV19 and TRBJ2-7; 10 bases agree with TRBD1. CDR3 length: 15 residues. Unmatched junction bases numbered 8, after V lost 5 bases and J lost 4 bases. The germline gives CDR1 LNHDA, CDR2 SQIVND (reference sequence). CDR3 nucleotide sequence: TGTGCCAGTAGTCTGACAGGGGGCACAGGGTACGAGCAGTACTTC. The encoded protein is CASSLTGGTGYEQYF.

J is TRBJ1-1 and V is TRBV2, with 8 bases that match TRBD1. Trimming at V came to 5 bases and at J to 1 base, leaving 18 bases not matched to a gene. Germline V gives CDR1 SNHLY, CDR2 FYNNEI. This CDR3 comprises 19 residues. DNA of the CDR3: TGTGCCAGCAGTTGGGACAGGCGGGCTGTATTGACCCGGAACACTGAAGCTTTCTTT. Its translation is CASSWDRRAVLTRNTEAFF.

The rearrangement uses TRBV23-1 and TRBJ1-5, with 7 bases aligning to TRBD1. TRBV23-1 is designated an ORF whose function remains uncertain. The J segment lost 6 bases and the V segment lost 5 bases, leaving 10 bases of the junction unmatched. This CDR3 has 15 amino acids. CDR3 coding DNA: TGCGCCAGCAGTTCGACAGGGTGCGTGGGTCAGCCCCAGCATTTT. It specifies CASSSTGCVGQPQHF.

The rearrangement links TRBV7-8 to TRBJ1-5; D uncertain. The V gene's germline CDR1 is SGHVS and CDR2 FQNEAQ. The CDR3 sequence is 14 residues long. V lost 5 bases to trimming and J lost 7 bases, with 15 bases between them. The CDR3 coding sequence is TGTGCCAGCAGCCAGGAGGGATTGAGCCAGCCCCAGCATTTT. Its protein product is CASSQEGLSQPQHF.

The gene calls are TRBV5-4 and TRBJ1-1; no clear D. The V and J ends lost 2 bases and 1 base respectively, with 12 bases between them. The CDR3 loop spans 15 amino acids. Germline CDR1 reads SGHNT; CDR2 reads YYREEE (reference sequence). The CDR3 spells CASSFGELGNTEAFF. The CDR3 nucleotides read TGTGCCAGCAGCTTCGGGGAGTTAGGGAACACTGAAGCTTTCTTT. The variable domain in full, with the rest retrieved from reference TRBV5-4 and TRBJ1-1, is ETGVTQSPTHLIKTRGQQVTLRCSSQSGHNTVSWYQQALGQGPQFIFQYYREEENGRGNFPPRFSGLQFPNYSSELNVNALELDDSALYLCASSFGELGNTEAFFGQGTRLTVV.

The rearrangement links TRBV10-1 to TRBJ2-1; 8 positions match TRBD1. Germline V gives CDR1 WNHNN, CDR2 SYGVQD (reference sequence). V was pared by 7 bases and J by 5 bases, with 7 bases of the junction left unmatched. This CDR3 comprises 14 residues. The CDR3 DNA is TGCGCCAGCAAGGGGCAGGGGGCGGACAATGAGCAGTTCTTC. It specifies CASKGQGADNEQFF.

The chain links TRBV19 to TRBJ1-5; a possible D gene is TRBD1 (5 bases). Per the germline V gene, CDR1 is LNHDA and CDR2 is SQIVND (reference sequence). The V and J ends lost 3 bases and 3 bases respectively, with 9 bases between them. This CDR3 spans 14 amino acids. CDR3: CASSMSGYNQPQHF. For the CDR3, the DNA is TGTGCCAGTAGTATGTCAGGGTACAATCAGCCCCAGCATTTT.

The chain joins TRBV27 to TRBJ1-5; D may be TRBD1 (5 bases). Per germline, CDR1 MNHEY and CDR2 SMNVEV (reference sequence). CDR3 size: 12 residues. Trimming shortened V by 5 bases and J by 4 bases, and 6 bases separated the two germline ends. CDR3 DNA: TGTGCCAGCAGTCAGGGAAATCAGCCCCAGCATTTT. The encoded protein is CASSQGNQPQHF.

This clone came up a few times. This chain uses TRBV24-1 with TRBJ2-1; 16 bases agree with TRBD2. The CDR3 runs 19 residues. Germline CDR1 KGHDR, CDR2 SFDVKD. J lost 0 bases, V lost 4 bases, and 5 bases had no gene match. The CDR3 DNA sequence: TGTGCCACCAGTGAAGGGGGACTAGCGGGAGGGAGCTCCTACAATGAGCAGTTCTTC. Amino acid sequence: CATSEGGLAGGSSYNEQFF.